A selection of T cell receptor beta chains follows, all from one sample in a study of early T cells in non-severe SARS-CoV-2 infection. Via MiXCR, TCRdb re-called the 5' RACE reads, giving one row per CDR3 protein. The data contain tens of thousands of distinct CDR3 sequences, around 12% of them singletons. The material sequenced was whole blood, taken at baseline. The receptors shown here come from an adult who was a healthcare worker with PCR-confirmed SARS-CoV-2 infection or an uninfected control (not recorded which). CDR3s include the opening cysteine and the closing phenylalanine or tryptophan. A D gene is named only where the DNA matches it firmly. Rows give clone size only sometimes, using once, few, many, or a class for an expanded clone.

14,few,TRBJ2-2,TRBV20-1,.,TGCAGTGCACCGGACCAACGAGGGACCGGGGAGCTGTTTTTT,CSAPDQRGTGELFF
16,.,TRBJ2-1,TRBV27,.,TGTGCCAGCAGTTCCGAGGGCCTAGGGGTCTACAATGAGCAGTTCTTC,CASSSEGLGVYNEQFF
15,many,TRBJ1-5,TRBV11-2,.,TGTGCCAGCAGCCCAGGGTCCCGGGGCAATCAGCCCCAGCATTTT,CASSPGSRGNQPQHF
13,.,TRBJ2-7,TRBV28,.,TGTGCCAGCAGCATCGGGGTCCCCTACGAGCAGTACTTC,CASSIGVPYEQYF
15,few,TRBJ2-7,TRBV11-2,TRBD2,TGTGCCAGCAGCCCCACCGCCCGGGGGGGATACGAGCAGTACTTC,CASSPTARGGYEQYF
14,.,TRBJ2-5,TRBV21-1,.,TGTGCCAGCAGCAGACTCACAGGGGAAGAGACCCAGTACTTC,CASSRLTGEETQYF
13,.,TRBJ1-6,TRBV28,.,TGTGCCAGCAGTCTGAGGACAGCTTCACCCCTCCACTTT,CASSLRTASPLHF
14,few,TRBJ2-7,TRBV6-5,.,TGTGCCAGCAGTTACGGGGGGGCAGTTTACGAGCAGTACTTC,CASSYGGAVYEQYF
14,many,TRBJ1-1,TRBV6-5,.,TGTGCCAGCAGCCCCCCCGGACAAGCCTTTGAAGCTTTCTTT,CASSPPGQAFEAFF
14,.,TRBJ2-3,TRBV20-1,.,TGCAGTGCTAGGCCCCAAGGGGGCACAGATACGCAGTATTTT,CSARPQGGTDTQYF
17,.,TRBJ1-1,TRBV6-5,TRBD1,TGTGCCAGCAGTCGCGGGACAGGGAGCGTCATGAACACTGAAGCTTTCTTT,CASSRGTGSVMNTEAFF
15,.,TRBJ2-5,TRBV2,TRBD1,TGTGCCAGCAGCCTACTGGGACAGGTAGAAGAGACCCAGTACTTC,CASSLLGQVEETQYF
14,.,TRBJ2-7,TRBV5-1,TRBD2,TGCGCCAGCAGCTTGGGGCTAGCGGTCTACGAGCAGTACTTC,CASSLGLAVYEQYF
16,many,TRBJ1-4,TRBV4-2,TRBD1,TGTGCCAGCATGCCGAAGATACAGGGGGGTGAGGAAAAACTGTTTTTT,CASMPKIQGGEEKLFF
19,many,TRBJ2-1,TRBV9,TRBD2,TGTGCCAGCAGCGTAGAGGCAGCGGGGGGGCCTCTCGTCTACAATGAGCAGTTCTTC,CASSVEAAGGPLVYNEQFF
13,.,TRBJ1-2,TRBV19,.,TGTGCCAGTAGTATACGCCAGGTGGATGGCTACACCTTC,CASSIRQVDGYTF
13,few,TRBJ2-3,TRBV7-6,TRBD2,TGTGCCAGCAGCGCTACGGGGGGGTATACGCAGTATTTT,CASSATGGYTQYF
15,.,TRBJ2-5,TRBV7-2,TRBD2,TGTGCCAGCAGCTTGGGACTAGCGGGGCAGGAGACCCAGTACTTC,CASSLGLAGQETQYF
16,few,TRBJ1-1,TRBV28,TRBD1,TGTGCCAGCAGAGAAACAGGGGGCCCAATGAACACTGAAGCTTTCTTT,CASRETGGPMNTEAFF